Listed here are 18 T cell receptor beta chains from one sample, sequenced in a study of T cell repertoires in cytomegalovirus infection. MiXCR, run by TCRdb on the reads, gives a single entry per CDR3 protein. The table has a few hundred thousand distinct CDR3 sequences, 15% to 20% seen once. Sequencing was done on a sample of PBMCs. The origin of the receptors is a human donor in good health (CMV status not recorded). Some clones in this sample may be carry-over from other donors' samples.

This clonotype showed up just a few times. This chain connects TRBV7-2 to TRBJ2-7, with no clear D. The V gene's germline CDR1 is SGHTA and CDR2 FQGNSA. This CDR3 has 15 residues. Trimming cost V 1 base and J 3 bases, with 13 bases left between them. The CDR3 DNA reads as TGTGCCAGCAGCTTAGTTTTTAACAAAAACTACGAGCAGTACTTC. Amino acids: CASSLVFNKNYEQYF.

V gene TRBV12-3 or TRBV12-4 combines with J gene TRBJ1-6, with TRBD1 matching 8 bases. The CDR3 covers 15 residues. V lost 5 bases to trimming and J lost 7 bases; unmatched junction nucleotides: 7. CDR3 protein: CASSLRTGRNSPLHF. The DNA for the CDR3 is TGTGCCAGCAGTCTCCGGACAGGGAGGAATTCACCCCTCCACTTT.

This clonotype has only a few counts. This chain links TRBV4-1 with TRBJ2-3; no definite D call. V dropped 1 base and J dropped 2 bases, with 10 bases sitting between them. Germline CDR1 MGHRA, CDR2 YSYEKL. The CDR3 length is 15 residues. CDR3 nucleotide sequence: TGCGCCAGCAGCCAAGCCCAAGCAATCACAGATACGCAGTATTTT. Protein product: CASSQAQAITDTQYF.

This clonotype turned up a few times. The chain couples TRBV5-1 to TRBJ2-5, with 11 bases lining up with TRBD1. J was trimmed by 5 bases and V by 7 bases; bases with no gene match: 7. Germline V lookup: CDR1 SGHRS, CDR2 YFSETQ. The CDR3 consists of 14 residues. CDR3 sequence: CASGPDRGLETQYF. CDR3 coding DNA: TGCGCCAGCGGGCCGGACAGGGGGCTTGAGACCCAGTACTTC. Looking up the rest from reference TRBV5-1 and TRBJ2-5 gives the full variable domain: KAGVTQTPRYLIKTRGQQVTLSCSPISGHRSVSWYQQTPGQGLQFLFEYFSETQRNKGNFPGRFSGRQFSNSRSEMNVSTLELGDSALYLCASGPDRGLETQYFGPGTRLLVL.

V gene TRBV27 combines with J gene TRBJ1-5, with 9 nucleotides matching TRBD1. Germline lookup yields CDR1 MNHEY and CDR2 SMNVEV (reference sequence). The V segment lost 8 bases and the J segment 0 bases; nucleotides outside the gene matches: 11. The CDR3 sequence is 17 residues long. CDR3 amino acids: CASSGQGISNSNQPQHF. DNA of the CDR3: TGTGCCAGCTCGGGACAGGGAATTTCGAATAGCAATCAGCCCCAGCATTTT.

Only a few counts were recorded for this clonotype. The J gene is TRBJ1-5, the V gene TRBV6-1; D call uncertain. This CDR3 has 17 residues. In germline, CDR1 is MNHNS, CDR2 SASEGT. The V end lost 5 bases, the J end lost 0 bases, and 17 bases lay between the germline ends. The CDR3 DNA reads as TGTGCCAGCAGTCAGCGGGGAGGGCGGGGTAGCAATCAGCCCCAGCATTTT. It encodes CASSQRGGRGSNQPQHF.

This clonotype was recorded many times. The V gene is TRBV7-9, the J gene TRBJ2-7, with 9 nucleotides matching TRBD1. Germline V gene data show CDR1 as SEHNR and CDR2 as FQNEAQ (reference sequence). This CDR3 contains 14 residues. Trimming removed 3 bases from V and 7 bases from J; junction bases left unmatched: 7. The CDR3 is CASSLGQGLGEQYF. The CDR3 nucleotides read TGTGCCAGCAGCTTGGGACAGGGCCTCGGGGAGCAGTACTTC.

The rearrangement links TRBV20-1 to TRBJ1-5; no clear D. V was clipped by 0 bases and J by 0 bases, with 6 bases between them. Germline CDR1 is DFQATT and CDR2 is SNEGSKA (reference sequence). The CDR3 is 14 amino acids. CDR3 DNA: TGCAGTGCTAGAGAGACATCTAGCAATCAGCCCCAGCATTTT. It codes for CSARETSSNQPQHF.

The rearrangement links TRBV15 to TRBJ1-5; no reliable D call. CDR3 length: 16 amino acids. Per the germline V gene, CDR1 is LNHNV and CDR2 is YYDKDF (reference sequence). The V gene lost 0 bases and the J gene lost 3 bases, with 12 bases spanning the gap. CDR3 protein: CATSRDRNPANQPQHF. The DNA for the CDR3 is TGTGCCACCAGCAGAGACAGGAACCCTGCCAATCAGCCCCAGCATTTT.

A few counts support this clonotype. The chain employs TRBV11-2 and TRBJ1-1, with D unresolved. Trimming left V 4 bases short and J 10 bases short, with 16 bases between. CDR3 length equals 13 residues. Germline CDR1 and CDR2: SGHAT and FQNNGV. CDR3 amino acids: CASSSSSFEGAFF. For the CDR3, the DNA is TGTGCCAGCAGCTCGTCCTCCTTTGAGGGAGCTTTCTTT.

As regards this clonotype: Since the CDR3 does not end with the conserved phenylalanine or tryptophan, this likely comes from a read error. The rearrangement joins TRBV5-4 to TRBJ2-5; 8 nucleotides match TRBD2. With 4 bases clipped from V and 5 bases from J, the junction kept 7 bases outside the gene matches. CDR3 length: 14 residues. Germline V gene lookup returns CDR1 SGHNT and CDR2 YYREEE (reference sequence). In DNA form, the CDR3 reads TGTGCCAGCAGCCCGCGACCGGGAGGGGAGACCCAGTACTTA. Its translation is CASSPRPGGETQYL.

This clonotype has a count of ten or more. The chain carries TRBV12-3 or TRBV12-4 and TRBJ2-5, with TRBD2 matching over 9 bases. The CDR3 is 15 residues long. V gave up 7 bases and J gave up 0 bases; unmatched junction bases: 6. The CDR3 here is CASTPTSGNQETQYF. CDR3 DNA: TGTGCCAGCACCCCGACTAGCGGAAACCAAGAGACCCAGTACTTC.

This clonotype was counted at least ten times. The J gene is TRBJ2-7, the V gene TRBV7-8, with D maybe TRBD1 (6 bases). Germline lookup yields CDR1 SGHVS and CDR2 FQNEAQ. Trimming removed 2 bases from V and 2 bases from J, with 16 bases in between. This CDR3 contains 16 residues. The CDR3 region has the DNA TGTGCCAGCAGCTTAACCCGCATACAGGGTCCCTACGAGCAGTACTTC. Protein sequence: CASSLTRIQGPYEQYF.

This sequence joins TRBV6-1 and TRBJ1-6, with D perhaps matching TRBD1 (6 bases). CDR1 is MNHNS, CDR2 SASEGT, per germline. The CDR3 totals 16 residues. Trimming removed 7 bases from V and 4 bases from J, with 17 bases in between. The CDR3 loop is CASMGAGGGYNSPLHF. DNA for the CDR3: TGTGCCAGCATGGGGGCGGGGGGTGGTTATAATTCACCCCTCCACTTT.

V usage is TRBV3-1 and J usage is TRBJ1-4; weak D call: TRBD1 (5 bases). V lost 0 bases to trimming and J lost 8 bases, with 16 bases between them. The germline gives CDR1 LGHDT, CDR2 YNNKEL (reference sequence). This CDR3 is 16 amino acids long. The CDR3 sequence: CASSQDPGRGGEKLFF. The CDR3, as DNA: TGTGCCAGCAGCCAAGATCCTGGAAGGGGAGGCGAAAAACTGTTTTTT.

The J gene is TRBJ1-2, the V gene TRBV4-1; no reliable D call. The V gene's germline CDR1 is MGHRA and CDR2 YSYEKL. V was cut by 1 base and J by 5 bases, with 11 bases left in between. This CDR3 is 14 amino acids long. This CDR3 is CASSQGGERYGYTF. CDR3 coding DNA: TGCGCCAGCAGCCAAGGGGGTGAACGGTATGGCTACACCTTC.

The chain links TRBV28 to TRBJ2-2; 10 positions match TRBD2. Germline V gene lookup returns CDR1 MDHEN and CDR2 SYDVKM. The CDR3 is 14 residues long. The trim removed 11 bases at V and 4 bases at J, leaving 7 bases unmatched. The CDR3 nucleotides read TGTGCCGCGGAGCGGGGGGGCTTCACCGGGGAGCTGTTTTTT. Translation gives CAAERGGFTGELFF.

This clonotype was observed many times. The chain has TRBV7-8 and TRBJ1-4; a possible D gene is TRBD1 (5 bases). Germline CDR1 is SGHVS and CDR2 is FQNEAQ. There are 14 residues in the CDR3. The V end lost 4 bases, the J end lost 8 bases, and 14 bases lay between the germline ends. CDR3 amino acids: CASSSGTWGEKLFF. The CDR3, as DNA: TGTGCCAGCAGCTCCGGGACCTGGGGGGAAAAACTGTTTTTT.